This T cell receptor (beta chain) was sequenced during a study of human T cells and chemical hapten exposure. The CDR3 is made up of 15 amino acids. V gave up 2 bases and J gave up 1 base, with 10 bases separating them. Per germline, CDR1 SGHTA and CDR2 FQGNSA. A single record per CDR3 protein comes from TCRdb applying MiXCR to the RACE reads. There are around 160,000 distinct CDR3 sequences in the sample; about 14% occur only once, and about 1.7% lies in the top ten. This clonotype was seen many times. Specified time point: patch test 1, 2 weeks after DPC sensitization. Documented treatment: therapeutic diphenylcyclopropenone sensitization with weekly scalp DPC.

The TCR was taken from a woman in her 30s with alopecia areata. Some clones in this sample may be carry-over from other donors' samples. The starting material was whole blood, obtained in connection with sensitization to the hapten diphenylcyclopropenone (DPC). The chain carries TRBV7-2 and TRBJ2-3; D unresolved. CDR3 DNA: TGTGCCAGCAGCTTAAGTTGGGCTGGCACAGATACGCAGTATTTT. The encoded protein is CASSLSWAGTDTQYF.